A selection of T cell receptor beta chains follows, all from one sample in a study of human T cells and chemical hapten exposure. TCRdb processed the RACE reads anew with MiXCR; each CDR3 protein has one entry. The data show around 50,000 distinct CDR3 sequences, around 9.5% seen once. The sequencing used whole blood, collected in connection with sensitization to the hapten diphenylcyclopropenone (DPC). These receptors all come from a woman aged 45-65 years with alopecia areata. Some clones in this sample may be carry-over from other donors' samples. Both conserved end residues are part of each CDR3. D genes are given only for firm matches. Size is stated for part of the rows, as once, few or many counts, or as a class when the clone is expanded.

J gene,D gene,V gene,clone size,CDR3 protein,CDR3 DNA
TRBJ2-7,TRBD2,TRBV5-1,few,CASSSQVPRGSYEQYF,TGCGCCAGCAGCTCCCAAGTCCCGCGGGGGAGCTACGAGCAGTACTTC
TRBJ1-2,TRBD1,TRBV5-6,many,CASSLSGQRNYGYTF,TGTGCCAGCAGCCTGTCGGGACAGAGAAACTATGGCTACACCTTC
TRBJ2-3,TRBD2,TRBV6-1,.,CASSDRLAGGTDTQYF,TGTGCCAGCAGCGACCGACTAGCGGGAGGCACAGATACGCAGTATTTT
TRBJ1-1,TRBD1,TRBV6-5,few,CASSSSGQLNTEAFF,TGTGCCAGCAGTTCCTCGGGACAGTTGAACACTGAAGCTTTCTTT
TRBJ2-7,.,TRBV9,many,CASSVAASAYEQYF,TGTGCCAGCAGCGTGGCGGCGAGTGCCTACGAGCAGTACTTC
TRBJ1-5,.,TRBV6-2/TRBV6-3,many,CASRHGRYSNQPQHF,TGTGCCAGCAGACACGGACGGTATAGCAATCAGCCCCAGCATTTT
TRBJ2-7,.,TRBV11-2,.,CASSIRRGTGEQYF,TGTGCCAGCAGCATTCGGAGGGGGACCGGCGAGCAGTACTTC
TRBJ1-1,.,TRBV2,.,CASTKQGMNTEAFF,TGTGCCAGCACCAAACAAGGGATGAACACTGAAGCTTTCTTT
TRBJ1-1,.,TRBV12-3/TRBV12-4,many,CASSFVSMNTEAFF,TGTGCCAGCAGTTTTGTCAGCATGAACACTGAAGCTTTCTTT
TRBJ2-1,TRBD2,TRBV7-2,.,CASSSGPSGGVNEQFF,TGTGCCAGCAGCTCAGGGCCTAGCGGGGGTGTGAATGAGCAGTTCTTC
TRBJ1-1,.,TRBV29-1,many,CSAYLNTEAFF,TGCAGCGCCTATTTGAACACTGAAGCTTTCTTT
TRBJ2-5,TRBD1,TRBV7-6,few,CASSFRGRLQETQYF,TGTGCCAGCAGCTTCAGGGGGCGGCTTCAAGAGACCCAGTACTTC
TRBJ2-4,TRBD2,TRBV3-1,many,CASSHTRSPLLAGVNIQYF,TGTGCCAGCAGCCACACAAGATCGCCCTTACTAGCGGGAGTAAACATTCAGTACTTC
TRBJ1-1,TRBD1,TRBV6-2/TRBV6-3,many,CASSYFSGGTEAFF,TGTGCCAGCAGTTACTTCTCAGGGGGGACTGAAGCTTTCTTT
TRBJ2-3,.,TRBV7-2,many,CASSLAGLADTQYF,TGTGCCAGCAGCTTAGCGGGGTTGGCAGATACGCAGTATTTT
TRBJ2-3,.,TRBV12-5,few,CASGSDLGTQYF,TGTGCTAGTGGTTCCGATTTGGGTACGCAGTATTTT
TRBJ1-1,.,TRBV18,few,CASSLNRNTEAFF,TGTGCCAGCTCACTTAACAGGAACACTGAAGCTTTCTTT
TRBJ2-1,TRBD2,TRBV7-2,.,CASSPGLAGTYEQFF,TGTGCCAGCAGCCCCGGACTAGCGGGGACGTATGAGCAGTTCTTC
TRBJ2-1,.,TRBV5-1,.,CASSLDEGAYNEQFF,TGCGCCAGCAGTTTGGACGAGGGGGCCTACAATGAGCAGTTCTTC
TRBJ2-7,.,TRBV5-1,many,CASKWGHLTYEQYF,TGCGCCAGCAAATGGGGACACCTTACCTACGAGCAGTACTTC
TRBJ2-1,TRBD2,TRBV2,.,CASQTSASIEQFF,TGTGCCAGCCAGACTAGCGCATCTATTGAGCAGTTCTTC
TRBJ1-3,.,TRBV20-1,many,CSARVAGGSSGNTIYF,TGCAGTGCTAGAGTGGCAGGAGGATCCTCTGGAAACACCATATATTTT
TRBJ2-3,.,TRBV2,.,CASTLATQYF,TGTGCCAGCACCCTAGCAACGCAGTATTTT